These T cell receptor beta chains were read from a single sample in a study of T-cell reconstitution after alpha-beta-depleted transplantation in children. TCRdb re-analysed the PCR reads in MiXCR, keeping a single row per CDR3 protein. Altogether more than 400,000 distinct CDR3 sequences are present, approximately 10% being singletons, with the ten largest covering about 15%. Source: PBMCs, mostly from graft donor cells, taken 180 days after TCRalphabeta/CD19-depleted stem cell transplant. These TCRs come from a female patient aged 2-9 years who had a stem cell transplant for aplastic anemia, so the T cells may come from the graft donor. CDR3s include the opening cysteine and the closing phenylalanine or tryptophan. The D gene is left open where the match is weak. For some rows the clone size is stated as once, few or many, or as a class when expanded; others skip it.

d_gene: -
j_gene: TRBJ2-1
v_gene: TRBV9
abundance: -
CDR3aa: CASSVVPGDPYNEQFF
CDR3nt: TGTGCCAGCAGCGTCGTACCCGGGGATCCTTACAATGAGCAGTTCTTC

d_gene: TRBD2
j_gene: TRBJ2-1
v_gene: TRBV28
abundance: -
CDR3aa: CASRFPPGLAGGSSYNEQFF
CDR3nt: TGTGCCAGCAGATTCCCCCCGGGACTAGCGGGCGGGAGCTCCTACAATGAGCAGTTCTTC

d_gene: -
j_gene: TRBJ1-2
v_gene: TRBV15
abundance: -
CDR3aa: CATSRDTLNHGYTF
CDR3nt: TGTGCCACCAGCAGAGATACACTCAACCATGGCTACACCTTC

d_gene: -
j_gene: TRBJ2-2
v_gene: TRBV3-1
abundance: -
CDR3aa: CASTTRNPVPYTGELFF
CDR3nt: TGTGCCAGCACCACGCGCAACCCAGTGCCTTACACCGGGGAGCTGTTTTTT

d_gene: -
j_gene: TRBJ1-3
v_gene: TRBV5-1
abundance: many
CDR3aa: CASSLASGTGNTIYF
CDR3nt: TGCGCCAGCAGCTTGGCCTCGGGCACTGGAAACACCATATATTTT

d_gene: -
j_gene: TRBJ2-7
v_gene: TRBV14
abundance: many
CDR3aa: CASSPLGASYEQYF
CDR3nt: TGTGCCAGCAGCCCTTTGGGGGCCTCCTACGAGCAGTACTTC

d_gene: -
j_gene: TRBJ2-3
v_gene: TRBV3-1
abundance: -
CDR3aa: CASSQGGSGADTQYF
CDR3nt: TGTGCCAGCAGCCAAGGTGGTAGCGGAGCAGATACGCAGTATTTT

d_gene: -
j_gene: TRBJ2-6
v_gene: TRBV27
abundance: -
CDR3aa: CASWPSGANVLTF
CDR3nt: TGTGCCAGCTGGCCCTCTGGGGCCAACGTCCTGACTTTC

d_gene: -
j_gene: TRBJ2-7
v_gene: TRBV12-3/TRBV12-4
abundance: many
CDR3aa: CASSVGRLYEQYF
CDR3nt: TGTGCCAGCAGCGTCGGACGGTTGTACGAGCAGTACTTC

d_gene: -
j_gene: TRBJ2-7
v_gene: TRBV7-2
abundance: many
CDR3aa: CASSFLTPEQYF
CDR3nt: TGTGCCAGCAGCTTTCTAACACCCGAGCAGTACTTC

d_gene: TRBD2
j_gene: TRBJ2-1
v_gene: TRBV7-2
abundance: -
CDR3aa: CASSLVAGAAYNEQFF
CDR3nt: TGTGCCAGCAGCCTAGTGGCGGGAGCAGCGTACAATGAGCAGTTCTTC

d_gene: TRBD1
j_gene: TRBJ1-5
v_gene: TRBV27
abundance: -
CDR3aa: CASSLDRGDQPQHF
CDR3nt: TGTGCCAGCAGCCTGGACAGGGGAGACCAGCCCCAGCATTTT

d_gene: -
j_gene: TRBJ2-1
v_gene: TRBV4-2
abundance: -
CDR3aa: CASSQEVRGYNEQFF
CDR3nt: TGTGCCAGCAGCCAAGAAGTTCGGGGTTACAATGAGCAGTTCTTC

d_gene: TRBD1
j_gene: TRBJ2-5
v_gene: TRBV5-1
abundance: few
CDR3aa: CASHRGTETQYF
CDR3nt: TGCGCCAGTCACAGGGGCACAGAGACCCAGTACTTC

d_gene: TRBD1
j_gene: TRBJ2-4
v_gene: TRBV19
abundance: few
CDR3aa: CASSSYGQGYENIQYF
CDR3nt: TGTGCCAGTAGTTCCTACGGACAGGGGTACGAAAACATTCAGTACTTC

d_gene: -
j_gene: TRBJ2-3
v_gene: TRBV10-3
abundance: -
CDR3aa: CAIRVRDSSTDTQYF
CDR3nt: TGTGCCATCAGGGTTAGGGATTCTAGCACAGATACGCAGTATTTT

d_gene: TRBD1
j_gene: TRBJ2-5
v_gene: TRBV3-1
abundance: few
CDR3aa: CASSVRGLETQYF
CDR3nt: TGTGCCAGCAGCGTCAGGGGGCTGGAAACCCAGTACTTC

d_gene: -
j_gene: TRBJ1-1
v_gene: TRBV12-3/TRBV12-4
abundance: many
CDR3aa: CASNVGLTGGAFF
CDR3nt: TGTGCCAGCAACGTAGGCCTGACTGGGGGGGCTTTCTTT

d_gene: TRBD2
j_gene: TRBJ2-1
v_gene: TRBV6-1
abundance: few
CDR3aa: CASRASGRTNEQFF
CDR3nt: TGTGCCAGCCGGGCTAGCGGGAGAACCAATGAGCAGTTCTTC

d_gene: -
j_gene: TRBJ2-4
v_gene: TRBV7-2
abundance: -
CDR3aa: CASSLVRGWTAKNIQYF
CDR3nt: TGTGCCAGCAGCTTAGTGAGGGGATGGACGGCCAAAAACATTCAGTACTTC

d_gene: -
j_gene: TRBJ1-2
v_gene: TRBV28
abundance: -
CDR3aa: CASGLSGQGLYGYTF
CDR3nt: TGTGCCAGCGGCTTAAGCGGGCAGGGACTCTATGGCTACACCTTC

d_gene: TRBD2
j_gene: TRBJ2-3
v_gene: TRBV7-2
abundance: -
CDR3aa: CASSLRREGDTQYF
CDR3nt: TGTGCCAGCAGCTTAAGGAGGGAGGGAGATACGCAGTATTTT

d_gene: -
j_gene: TRBJ2-3
v_gene: TRBV3-1
abundance: few
CDR3aa: CASSQGLSDTQYF
CDR3nt: TGTGCCAGCAGCCAGGGACTGTCAGATACGCAGTATTTT

d_gene: -
j_gene: TRBJ2-6
v_gene: TRBV12-3/TRBV12-4
abundance: -
CDR3aa: CASSFPDSGSGANVLTF
CDR3nt: TGTGCCAGCAGTTTCCCCGATAGCGGCTCTGGGGCCAACGTCCTGACTTTC

d_gene: -
j_gene: TRBJ1-2
v_gene: TRBV29-1
abundance: -
CDR3aa: CSVEDRKGTNYGYTF
CDR3nt: TGCAGCGTTGAAGATAGGAAAGGAACCAACTATGGCTACACCTTC

d_gene: TRBD2
j_gene: TRBJ2-7
v_gene: TRBV5-1
abundance: -
CDR3aa: CASSLTRDYYEQYF
CDR3nt: TGCGCCAGCAGCTTGACCCGGGACTACTACGAGCAGTACTTC

d_gene: TRBD1
j_gene: TRBJ1-6
v_gene: TRBV7-9
abundance: -
CDR3aa: CASSLGTGWNSPLHF
CDR3nt: TGTGCCAGCAGCTTAGGGACAGGGTGGAATTCACCCCTCCACTTT

d_gene: -
j_gene: TRBJ2-7
v_gene: TRBV28
abundance: -
CDR3aa: CASSLGNRSKQYF
CDR3nt: TGTGCCAGCAGTCTAGGGAATAGGTCGAAGCAGTACTTC

d_gene: -
j_gene: TRBJ2-5
v_gene: TRBV6-1
abundance: -
CDR3aa: CASSRSSTFNQEVQYF
CDR3nt: TGTGCCAGCAGTCGATCTAGTACGTTCAATCAAGAGGTCCAGTACTTC

d_gene: -
j_gene: TRBJ2-7
v_gene: TRBV5-1
abundance: -
CDR3aa: CASSLVSPGGRNEQYF
CDR3nt: TGCGCCAGCAGCTTAGTCAGCCCGGGCGGTAGGAACGAGCAGTACTTC

d_gene: -
j_gene: TRBJ2-1
v_gene: TRBV4-1
abundance: -
CDR3aa: CASSHVYSGTYNEQFF
CDR3nt: TGCGCCAGCAGCCACGTATATAGCGGTACCTACAATGAGCAGTTCTTC

d_gene: -
j_gene: TRBJ2-5
v_gene: TRBV5-1
abundance: few
CDR3aa: CASSFGAGGYLRETQYF
CDR3nt: TGCGCCAGCAGCTTTGGGGCAGGGGGGTACCTACGGGAGACCCAGTACTTC

d_gene: TRBD2
j_gene: TRBJ2-1
v_gene: TRBV6-2/TRBV6-3
abundance: few
CDR3aa: CASSYASSGAYNEQFF
CDR3nt: TGTGCCAGCAGTTACGCCTCTAGCGGAGCATACAATGAGCAGTTCTTC

d_gene: -
j_gene: TRBJ2-3
v_gene: TRBV20-1
abundance: few
CDR3aa: CSARQGFSTDTQYF
CDR3nt: TGCAGTGCTAGGCAGGGTTTCAGCACAGATACGCAGTATTTT

d_gene: TRBD1
j_gene: TRBJ1-2
v_gene: TRBV27
abundance: few
CDR3aa: CASSLVGQGGNYGYTF
CDR3nt: TGTGCCAGCAGTTTAGTAGGGCAGGGGGGAAACTATGGCTACACCTTC

d_gene: -
j_gene: TRBJ1-1
v_gene: TRBV14
abundance: many
CDR3aa: CASSRGVGTEAFF
CDR3nt: TGTGCCAGCAGCCGTGGTGTTGGCACTGAAGCTTTCTTT

d_gene: -
j_gene: TRBJ2-3
v_gene: TRBV7-8
abundance: few
CDR3aa: CASSPTPDPQYF
CDR3nt: TGTGCCAGCAGCCCAACGCCAGACCCGCAGTATTTT

d_gene: -
j_gene: TRBJ2-3
v_gene: TRBV7-2
abundance: few
CDR3aa: CASSPSGTAGATQYF
CDR3nt: TGTGCCAGCAGCCCGTCGGGGACGGCCGGCGCGACGCAGTATTTT

d_gene: -
j_gene: TRBJ2-2
v_gene: TRBV20-1
abundance: few
CDR3aa: CSARPPLNTGELFF
CDR3nt: TGCAGTGCTAGACCGCCTTTAAACACCGGGGAGCTGTTTTTT

d_gene: TRBD2
j_gene: TRBJ2-1
v_gene: TRBV24-1
abundance: -
CDR3aa: CATSDPTSGAYNEQFF
CDR3nt: TGTGCCACCAGTGATCCTACTAGCGGGGCCTACAATGAGCAGTTCTTC

d_gene: -
j_gene: TRBJ1-2
v_gene: TRBV12-3/TRBV12-4
abundance: -
CDR3aa: CASSLMADGYTF
CDR3nt: TGTGCCAGCAGTTTAATGGCCGATGGCTACACCTTC

d_gene: -
j_gene: TRBJ2-7
v_gene: TRBV12-3/TRBV12-4
abundance: -
CDR3aa: CASSLGRLRYEQYF
CDR3nt: TGTGCCAGCAGTTTAGGACGACTACGCTACGAGCAGTACTTC

d_gene: -
j_gene: TRBJ2-5
v_gene: TRBV7-9
abundance: few
CDR3aa: CASSFREYAETQYF
CDR3nt: TGTGCCAGCAGCTTTCGGGAGTACGCGGAGACCCAGTACTTC

d_gene: -
j_gene: TRBJ2-7
v_gene: TRBV4-3
abundance: few
CDR3aa: CASSQEWGFYEQYF
CDR3nt: TGCGCCAGCAGCCAAGAGTGGGGATTCTACGAGCAGTACTTC

d_gene: -
j_gene: TRBJ2-5
v_gene: TRBV5-8
abundance: -
CDR3aa: CASSWDGTEETQYF
CDR3nt: TGTGCCAGCAGCTGGGACGGCACGGAAGAGACCCAGTACTTC

d_gene: -
j_gene: TRBJ2-1
v_gene: TRBV29-1
abundance: many
CDR3aa: CSVEEIPEMFF
CDR3nt: TGCAGCGTTGAAGAGATCCCCGAAATGTTCTTC

d_gene: -
j_gene: TRBJ1-6
v_gene: TRBV7-8
abundance: -
CDR3aa: CASSPRGTSSYNSPLHF
CDR3nt: TGTGCCAGCAGCCCCCGCGGGACGAGCTCCTATAATTCACCCCTCCACTTT

d_gene: TRBD2
j_gene: TRBJ2-5
v_gene: TRBV6-2/TRBV6-3
abundance: -
CDR3aa: CASSYSGTRYQETQYF
CDR3nt: TGTGCCAGCAGTTACTCCGGGACTAGGTACCAAGAGACCCAGTACTTC

d_gene: -
j_gene: TRBJ2-1
v_gene: TRBV20-1
abundance: many
CDR3aa: CSGLDDSDEQFF
CDR3nt: TGCAGTGGCCTGGATGATAGCGATGAGCAGTTCTTC

d_gene: -
j_gene: TRBJ2-1
v_gene: TRBV12-5
abundance: few
CDR3aa: CASGLVSGPAHEQFF
CDR3nt: TGTGCTAGTGGTTTGGTAAGTGGGCCGGCCCATGAGCAGTTCTTC

d_gene: TRBD1
j_gene: TRBJ1-2
v_gene: TRBV6-2/TRBV6-3
abundance: few
CDR3aa: CASSSTGWRYGYTF
CDR3nt: TGTGCCAGCAGTTCGACAGGGTGGAGGTATGGCTACACCTTC

d_gene: -
j_gene: TRBJ2-6
v_gene: TRBV20-1
abundance: -
CDR3aa: CSARSGGAGANGLTF
CDR3nt: TGCAGTGCTAGATCGGGGGGCGCTGGGGCCAACGGCCTGACTTTC

d_gene: -
j_gene: TRBJ2-6
v_gene: TRBV5-1
abundance: -
CDR3aa: CASRFTSTTSGANVLTF
CDR3nt: TGCGCCAGCAGGTTCACATCGACCACCTCTGGGGCCAACGTCCTGACTTTC

d_gene: TRBD2
j_gene: TRBJ2-7
v_gene: TRBV20-1
abundance: -
CDR3aa: CSARDKQGRAGGTCEQYF
CDR3nt: TGCAGTGCTAGAGATAAGCAGGGACGCGCGGGAGGAACATGCGAGCAGTACTTC

d_gene: -
j_gene: TRBJ1-5
v_gene: TRBV29-1
abundance: few
CDR3aa: CSAILGESQPQHF
CDR3nt: TGCAGCGCAATTTTGGGCGAGAGTCAGCCCCAGCATTTT

d_gene: TRBD1
j_gene: TRBJ2-5
v_gene: TRBV20-1
abundance: few
CDR3aa: CSAVRDRGETQYF
CDR3nt: TGCAGTGCGGTACGGGACAGGGGAGAGACCCAGTACTTC

d_gene: -
j_gene: TRBJ2-1
v_gene: TRBV20-1
abundance: few
CDR3aa: CSARGWGYNEQFF
CDR3nt: TGCAGTGCTAGGGGGTGGGGCTACAATGAGCAGTTCTTC

d_gene: TRBD1
j_gene: TRBJ1-2
v_gene: TRBV11-3
abundance: -
CDR3aa: CASSSRQGDTNYGYTF
CDR3nt: TGTGCCAGCAGCTCCCGACAGGGGGATACTAACTATGGCTACACCTTC

d_gene: -
j_gene: TRBJ2-2
v_gene: TRBV5-6
abundance: many
CDR3aa: CASSWTRDPNTGELFF
CDR3nt: TGTGCCAGCAGCTGGACGAGGGATCCGAACACCGGGGAGCTGTTTTTT